This T cell receptor (beta chain) appears in the sequencing data of a study of vaccination effects on CD4 cells after COVID-19. About the study: Post-vaccine sampling took place a median of 72 days after the second dose.

Using immunoSEQ multiplex PCR, the repertoire was profiled, and TCRdb retains in-frame clones only, with some absent. The sample consists of about 17,000 clones, 76% of them appearing once. Before sequencing took place, the ViraFEST assay used viral peptide pools to expand antigen-specific CD4+ T cells. When around ten days of culture had elapsed, CD4+ T cells were isolated. Confirmation by PCR established that the person had SARS-CoV-2 infection between March and December 2020. BNT162b2 vaccine or mRNA-1273 vaccine was given to participants in two doses. By share of the sample, this clone is medium-sized (0.01 to 0.1%). The target antigen is unknown. The sample in question was CD4+ T cells from PBMCs cultured with SARS-CoV-2 spike peptides, obtained after COVID-19 vaccination. The sequence was collected from a human donor who had a prior SARS-CoV-2 infection.

CDR3 bases: TGTGCCAGCGGTGTCCGACAGGGGAGCTCGGGCGAGCAGTACTTC. Translated, it gives CASGVRQGSSGEQYF. This chain links TRBV27 with TRBJ2-7; 8 nucleotides line up with TRBD1. The germline gives CDR1 MNHEY, CDR2 SMNVEV (reference sequence). The V gene end was trimmed by 8 bases and the J gene end by 6 bases; junction bases not matched to a gene: 15. CDR3 length equals 15 residues.